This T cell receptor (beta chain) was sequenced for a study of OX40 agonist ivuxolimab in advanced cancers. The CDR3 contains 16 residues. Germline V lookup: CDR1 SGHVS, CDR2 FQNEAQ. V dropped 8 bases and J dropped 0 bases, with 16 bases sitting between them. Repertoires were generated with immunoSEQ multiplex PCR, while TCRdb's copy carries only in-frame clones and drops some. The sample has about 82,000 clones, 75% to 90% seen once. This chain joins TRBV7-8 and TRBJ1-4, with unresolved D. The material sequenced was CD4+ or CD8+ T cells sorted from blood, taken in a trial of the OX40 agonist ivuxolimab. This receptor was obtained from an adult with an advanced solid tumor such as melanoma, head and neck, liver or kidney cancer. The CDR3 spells CASEQWASATNEKLFF. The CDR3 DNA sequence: TGTGCCAGCGAACAGTGGGCATCTGCAACTAATGAAAAACTGTTTTTT. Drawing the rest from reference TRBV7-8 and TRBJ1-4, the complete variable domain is GAGVSQSPRYKVAKRGQDVALRCDPISGHVSLFWYQQALGQGPEFLTYFQNEAQLDKSGLPSDRFFAERPEGSVSTLKIQRTQQEDSAVYLCASEQWASATNEKLFFGSGTQLSVL.